This TCR beta chain stems from a study of shared T cell receptors in the human thymus (dated by TCRdb to the early 2020s). Broadly, across the study: The study examined how self-reactive, shared T-cell receptor alpha chains are generated in the human thymus.

V lost 2 bases and J lost 0 bases; the stretch between them is 4 bases long. From its cysteine to its phenylalanine, the CDR3 spans 13 amino acids. The entry retains the CDR3 DNA only, 39 bases that are in frame from base 1. CDR1 MDHEN and CDR2 SYDVKM are derived from the germline V gene. As concerns this clone: It lacks a known antigen. Base qualities are not recorded, but no much larger clone differs from it by a single base.

Library generation was performed with the immunoSEQ multiplex PCR assay. Not all clones reach the TCRdb copy of this immuneACCESS table, which keeps in-frame sequences only. Checked studies attribute under half of the gap to unresolved V genes and leave the rest unexplained. For this sample the table gives 450,000 to 650,000 clones, of which approximately 78% were detected only once. The ten most abundant clones make up roughly 0.013% of the sample. The sample was also reused in another study, on human thymus T cells. As that second paper reports: Donors were immunologically healthy infants undergoing open corrective cardiac surgery for congenital heart defects in Finland. Thymus tissue was obtained as surgical resects removed during corrective cardiac surgery. V and J gene segment usage appeared biased in both thymic and peripheral blood repertoires. According to the related research, thymic TCR repertoires were highly overlapping among unrelated individuals. The study characterized TCR alpha and beta repertoires from about 8 infant thymus samples and four related peripheral blood samples. The infant donors were about 6 to 244 days old, and the cohort included several males and two females. Thymocytes were released mechanically from tissue and stored at -70 °C as pellets of about 9.5-32 million cells. A QIAsymphony instrument was used to extract genomic DNA from frozen cell pellets. The immunoSEQ multiplex PCR assay was used to amplify the TCRB and TCRAD loci from a standardized amount of quality-controlled genomic DNA. The V(D)J region was spanned by amplicons of a length sufficient to cover the CDR3 and to identify V and J genes. The amplicons were sequenced on an Illumina platform via the commercial immunoSEQ service. Primer bias and sequencing errors were corrected using previously described methods, and TCRAD and TCRB definitions followed the IMGT database. Repertoires were analysed with immunoSEQ Analyzer 3.0 and VDJTools, covering basic statistics, V/J segment usage, diversity estimates, rarefaction and pairwise overlap. Chao1, ChaoE, Efron-Thisted, Shannon and inverse Simpson indices were used to estimate diversity, which was also estimated on datasets down-sampled to the smallest sample. For repertoire overlap, CDR3 nucleotide sequence, V gene and J gene had to match strictly, and clustering was done by Jaccard-based multidimensional scaling. On average, thymus samples yielded about 810,000 unique TCRB clonotypes, whereas blood samples yielded about 84,000.

The sample taken for sequencing was thymocytes. Rearrangement joined TRBV28 to TRBJ1-1, with the D gene call left open. The receptor was derived from a boy under three years old with a congenital heart defect. Donor details come from another sample of the same person, matched by shared clones. The CDR3 corresponds to CASSLAVNTEAFF. DNA sequence: TGTGCCAGCAGTTTAGCAGTGAACACTGAAGCTTTCTTT. Here the CDR3 is joined to the reference TRBV28 and TRBJ1-1 genes, and the full variable domain is: DVKVTQSSRYLVKRTGEKVFLECVQDMDHENMFWYRQDPGLGLRLIYFSYDVKMKEKGDIPEGYSVSREKKERFSLILESASTNQTSMYLCASSLAVNTEAFFGQGTRLTVV.